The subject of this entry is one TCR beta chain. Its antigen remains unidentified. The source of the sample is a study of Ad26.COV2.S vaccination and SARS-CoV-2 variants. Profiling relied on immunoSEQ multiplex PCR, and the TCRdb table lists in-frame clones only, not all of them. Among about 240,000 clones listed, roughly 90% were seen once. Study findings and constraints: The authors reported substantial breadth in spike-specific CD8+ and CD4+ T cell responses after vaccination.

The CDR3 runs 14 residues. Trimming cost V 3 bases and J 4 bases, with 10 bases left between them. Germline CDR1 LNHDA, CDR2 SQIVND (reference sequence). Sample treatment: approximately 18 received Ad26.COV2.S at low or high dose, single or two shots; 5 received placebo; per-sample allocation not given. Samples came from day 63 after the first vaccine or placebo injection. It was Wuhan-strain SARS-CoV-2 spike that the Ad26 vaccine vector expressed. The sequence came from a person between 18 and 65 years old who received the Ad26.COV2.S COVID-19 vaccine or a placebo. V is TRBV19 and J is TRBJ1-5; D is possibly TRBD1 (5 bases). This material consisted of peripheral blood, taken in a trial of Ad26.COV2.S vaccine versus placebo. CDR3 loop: CASSMGERNQPQHF. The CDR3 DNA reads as TGTGCCAGTAGTATGGGGGAGAGGAATCAGCCCCAGCATTTT.